The clone carrying this TCR beta chain was detected only once. For the second PCR, which ran for about 7 to 11 cycles, a sample-barcoded 5' primer and a J-beta primer mix were used. In TCRdb, the 5' RACE reads were re-called with MiXCR into one record per CDR3 protein. The sample lists roughly 720,000 distinct CDR3 sequences; about 53% were seen once. These data are taken from a study of blood T cells in healthy people across ages. Trimming took 1 base from V and 14 from J, leaving 16 bases between them. The CDR3 spans 13 residues. CDR1 is MDHEN, CDR2 SYDVKM, per germline. Sequences were obtained from blood. This receptor was identified in a man aged 80 or over in good health. The rearrangement joins TRBV28 to TRBJ2-3; tentative D call: TRBD1 (6 bases). The CDR3 protein is CASSLSQGRDAYF. Here the CDR3 DNA reads TGTGCCAGCAGTTTATCCCAGGGGCGAGACGCGTATTTT.